This T cell receptor beta chain was sequenced for a study of blood T cell repertoires in COVID-19. Under the authors' procedure: Nucleated cell number was recorded as an estimate derived from reference gene primer amplification. Sequencing used immunoSEQ multiplex PCR; TCRdb keeps in-frame clones, though not all of them. For V, J and clone size, that table is used; D and trimming come from the DNA. Seen here are 200,000 to 300,000 clones, 88% observed once, and the top ten hold 0.7%. The V and J ends lost 1 base and 7 bases respectively, with 8 bases between them. The CDR3 is made up of 13 amino acids. The V gene's germline CDR1 is PRHDT and CDR2 FYEKMQ (reference sequence).

The rearrangement uses TRBV13 and TRBJ1-3; weak D call: TRBD1 (6 bases). The sequencing input was peripheral blood. The TCR was taken from a human donor in a cohort sampled during active COVID-19. In DNA form, the CDR3 reads TGTGCCAGCAGCTTAGACAGGGCGAACACCATATATTTT. Translated: CASSLDRANTIYF. Based on the CDR3 plus reference TRBV13 and TRBJ1-3, the full variable domain is AAGVIQSPRHLIKEKRETATLKCYPIPRHDTVYWYQQGPGQDPQFLISFYEKMQSDKGSIPDRFSAQQFSDYHSELNMSSLELGDSALYFCASSLDRANTIYFGEGSWLTVV.